The 29 T cell receptor beta chains below come from one sample, sequenced in a study of T cell changes during pregnancy in multiple sclerosis. Profiled with immunoSEQ multiplex PCR; TCRdb holds only in-frame clones, not every one. The table records 45,000 to 60,000 clones, more than 85% of them present only once. Here the sequenced sample was peripheral blood, taken after pregnancy. The receptors shown here come from a female donor in good health, enrolled as a control in a pregnancy study.

The table lists this clone with a count of one. The chain couples TRBV30 to TRBJ1-1; 9 nucleotides match TRBD1. V was pared by 2 bases and J by 6 bases, with 10 bases of the junction left unmatched. CDR1 is GTSNPN and CDR2 is SVGIG in the germline V gene (reference sequence). The CDR3 loop spans 15 amino acids. Here the CDR3 reads CAWSTSGTGSAEAFF. In nucleotides, the CDR3 is TGTGCCTGGAGTACTTCCGGGACAGGGTCGGCTGAAGCTTTCTTT.

This chain's CDR3 is CASSLGERSYNSPLHF. CDR3 nucleotide sequence: TGTGCCAGCAGCTTAGGCGAGCGCTCCTATAATTCACCCCTCCACTTT. The rearrangement joins TRBV7-4 to TRBJ1-6; no reliable D call. Trimming took off 1 base at V and 0 bases at J, with 7 bases between the two ends. CDR1 is SGHVT and CDR2 is SQSDAQ in the germline V gene. This CDR3 contains 16 residues.

V usage is TRBV28 and J usage is TRBJ2-7; 7 bases fit TRBD1. V shed 7 bases and J 0 bases; nucleotides not matched to a gene: 3. CDR1 is MDHEN and CDR2 is SYDVKM in the germline V gene. The CDR3 has 13 residues. The CDR3 spells CASNRGFSYEQYF. The CDR3 DNA reads TGTGCCAGCAACAGGGGTTTCTCCTACGAGCAGTACTTC.

The chain links TRBV6-5 to TRBJ1-1; D may be TRBD1 (5 bases). The V end lost 2 bases, the J end lost 8 bases, and 12 bases lay between the germline ends. CDR3 size: 13 residues. Germline CDR1 is MNHEY and CDR2 is SVGAGI. CDR3: CASSYGQGGEAFF. DNA for the CDR3: TGTGCCAGCAGTTACGGACAAGGCGGAGAAGCTTTCTTT.

In DNA, the CDR3 is TGTGCCAGCAGTGCGACAGGGGGCCACTATGGCTACACCTTC. This codes for CASSATGGHYGYTF. The chain joins TRBV27 to TRBJ1-2; 10 bases are shared with TRBD1. Trimming removed 5 bases from V and 3 bases from J; junction bases left unmatched: 3. The CDR3 loop spans 14 amino acids. Per the germline V gene, CDR1 is MNHEY and CDR2 is SMNVEV (reference sequence).

V gene TRBV5-1 combines with J gene TRBJ1-5, with 7 bases fitting TRBD1. The CDR3 is made up of 14 amino acids. V dropped 3 bases and J dropped 6; count of bases not matched to a gene: 6. Germline V gives CDR1 SGHRS, CDR2 YFSETQ. CDR3 residues: CASSSGQEGQPQHF. The CDR3, as DNA: TGCGCCAGCAGCTCAGGACAGGAGGGTCAGCCCCAGCATTTT.

The rearrangement links TRBV11-2 to TRBJ2-3; 7 bases line up with TRBD2. CDR3 length: 16 residues. Germline CDR1 is SGHAT and CDR2 is FQNNGV. With 5 bases clipped from V and 1 base from J, the junction kept 9 bases outside the gene matches. CDR3: CASSTQLALGTDTQYF. The CDR3 region has the DNA TGTGCCAGCAGCACCCAACTAGCGCTTGGCACAGATACGCAGTATTTT.

This chain joins TRBV11-3 and TRBJ2-1, with 8 bases lining up with TRBD1. The CDR3 has 15 amino acids. Germline V CDR1 and CDR2: SGHNT, YENEEA. Trimming removed 5 bases from V and 4 bases from J; junction bases left unmatched: 7. The CDR3 spells CASSLRGQGYNEQFF. CDR3 in DNA: TGTGCCAGCAGCCTCAGGGGGCAGGGATACAATGAGCAGTTCTTC.

The chain combines TRBV6-6 with TRBJ2-7; TRBD2 aligns across 9 bases. The J segment lost 4 bases and the V segment lost 5 bases, leaving 6 bases of the junction unmatched. This CDR3 region has 14 residues. Germline lookup yields CDR1 MNHNY and CDR2 SVGAGI (reference sequence). The CDR3 loop is CASSRGTSSYEQYF. The CDR3 nucleotides are TGTGCCAGCAGTCGTGGGACTAGCTCATACGAGCAGTACTTC.

The gene calls are TRBV7-2 and TRBJ1-1, with a possible D match to TRBD1 (5 bases). V gave up 0 bases and J gave up 4 bases, with 12 bases separating them. The CDR3 contains 15 residues. Looked up from germline, CDR1 is SGHTA and CDR2 is FQGNSA. CDR3 protein: CASSLARTTVTEAFF. DNA of the CDR3: TGTGCCAGCAGCTTAGCCAGGACAACTGTCACTGAAGCTTTCTTT.

The chain carries TRBV4-1 and TRBJ1-5; possibly TRBD1 for D (5 bases). V shed 0 bases and J shed 6 bases, with 24 bases lying between them. This CDR3 is 19 amino acids long. The germline CDR1 and CDR2 sequences are MGHRA and YSYEKL. The CDR3 spells CASSQENPQGRAVGQPQHF. The CDR3 nucleotides are TGCGCCAGCAGCCAAGAGAATCCCCAGGGTCGCGCCGTCGGTCAGCCCCAGCATTTT.

The genes are TRBV15 and TRBJ2-1, with D tentatively TRBD1 (5 bases). V gave up 5 bases and J gave up 3 bases, with 11 bases separating them. Germline V CDR1 and CDR2: LNHNV, YYDKDF (reference sequence). The CDR3 extends over 14 amino acids. The CDR3 is CATSPGLNYNEQFF. The CDR3 DNA reads as TGTGCCACCAGCCCAGGGCTAAACTACAATGAGCAGTTCTTC.

The genes are TRBV27 and TRBJ2-5; possible D gene TRBD1, 6 bases. The CDR3 runs to 13 residues. V lost 6 bases and J lost 1, with 9 bases in between. The germline V gene encodes CDR1 MNHEY and CDR2 SMNVEV (reference sequence). DNA of the CDR3: TGTGCCAGCAGGGGACACCTCCAAGAGACCCAGTACTTC. This gives the protein CASRGHLQETQYF.

This clone was found a few times. This sequence joins TRBV5-5 and TRBJ1-2; 7 bases are a match to TRBD1. CDR3 length: 14 amino acids. CDR1 and CDR2 from the germline V gene are SGHKS and YYEKEE (reference sequence). V lost 4 bases, J lost 2 bases, and 5 bases stayed unmatched. CDR3 in amino acids: CASSTRQGNYGYTF. The CDR3 nucleotides read TGTGCCAGCAGCACAAGACAGGGAAACTATGGCTACACCTTC.

The chain carries TRBV7-9 and TRBJ2-7; D is possibly TRBD2 (6 bases). The CDR3 length is 14 residues. V was cut by 4 bases and J by 5 bases, with 15 bases left in between. The germline CDR1 and CDR2 sequences are SEHNR and FQNEAQ (reference sequence). In DNA, the CDR3 is TGTGCCAGCAGCTATCCGGGACTTGGTAACGAGCAGTACTTC. Translation gives CASSYPGLGNEQYF.

This clone has only one observation. Additional DNA sequences in this sample encode the identical CDR3. This chain links TRBV5-1 with TRBJ2-2; TRBD1 matches at 9 bases. V lost 0 bases to trimming and J lost 6 bases; unmatched junction nucleotides: 0. Germline lookup yields CDR1 SGHRS and CDR2 YFSETQ. The CDR3 contains 14 residues. The CDR3 sequence is CASSLGQGAGELFF. The CDR3 coding sequence is TGCGCCAGCAGCTTGGGACAGGGGGCCGGGGAGCTGTTTTTT.

This clone was observed a single time. The rearrangement joins TRBV25-1 to TRBJ1-2, with 7 bases matching TRBD1. Germline CDR1 MGHDK, CDR2 SYGVNS. The CDR3 consists of 14 residues. The J segment lost 3 bases and the V segment lost 2 bases, leaving 3 bases of the junction unmatched. CDR3 sequence reads: CASSEMDRHYGYTF. The CDR3 coding sequence is TGTGCCAGCAGTGAAATGGACAGGCACTATGGCTACACCTTC.

The chain recombines TRBV11-2 with TRBJ1-3; maybe TRBD1 (5 bases). Germline-derived CDR1 and CDR2 are SGHAT and FQNNGV. The V gene lost 3 bases and the J gene lost 8 bases, with 29 bases spanning the gap. This CDR3 spans 19 amino acids. The CDR3 sequence: CASSLTDSGYAGRRDTIYF. CDR3 nucleotides: TGTGCCAGCAGCTTGACCGACTCGGGTTACGCAGGGCGCAGGGACACCATATATTTT. Full variable domain (outside the CDR3, taken from reference TRBV11-2 and TRBJ1-3): EAGVAQSPRYKIIEKRQSVAFWCNPISGHATLYWYQQILGQGPKLLIQFQNNGVVDDSQLPKDRFSAERLKGVDSTLKIQPAKLEDSAVYLCASSLTDSGYAGRRDTIYFGEGSWLTVV.

This clone is a singleton in its sample. V gene TRBV9 combines with J gene TRBJ1-2; 7 bases line up with TRBD1. Trimming removed 3 bases from V and 4 bases from J; junction bases left unmatched: 6. The germline V gene encodes CDR1 SGDLS and CDR2 YYNGEE. The length of the CDR3 is 14 residues. The CDR3 is CASSGTGDFYGYTF. In DNA form, the CDR3 reads TGTGCCAGCAGCGGAACAGGGGATTTCTATGGCTACACCTTC. The variable domain in full, with the rest retrieved from reference TRBV9 and TRBJ1-2, is DSGVTQTPKHLITATGQRVTLRCSPRSGDLSVYWYQQSLDQGLQFLIQYYNGEERAKGNILERFSAQQFPDLHSELNLSSLELGDSALYFCASSGTGDFYGYTFGSGTRLTVV.

This rearrangement joins TRBV5-4 to TRBJ2-7, with 11 bases matching TRBD1. The CDR3 totals 14 residues. The germline V gene encodes CDR1 SGHNT and CDR2 YYREEE (reference sequence). The V gene end was trimmed by 4 bases and the J gene end by 3 bases; junction bases not matched to a gene: 3. The CDR3 reads CASSRGQGGYEQYF. CDR3 DNA sequence: TGTGCCAGCAGCAGGGGACAGGGGGGCTACGAGCAGTACTTC.

This sequence joins TRBV11-1 and TRBJ2-7; no definite D call. Trimming removed 5 bases at V and 5 bases at J, with 13 bases between. The CDR3 extends over 13 amino acids. The germline V gene encodes CDR1 SGHAT and CDR2 FQDESV (reference sequence). The CDR3 DNA follows: TGTGCCAGCAGCCCCGGGTTGTACCACGAGCAGTACTTC. Residues: CASSPGLYHEQYF.

A single count supports this clone. The chain is built from TRBV19 and TRBJ1-3; weak D call: TRBD1 (6 bases). CDR3 length: 14 amino acids. CDR1 is LNHDA, CDR2 SQIVND, per germline (reference sequence). Trimming removed 5 bases from V and 0 bases from J, with 8 bases in between. The CDR3 DNA reads TGTGCCAGTAGTCGAGGGGGCTCTGGAAACACCATATATTTT. Amino acids: CASSRGGSGNTIYF. Filled out from reference TRBV19 and TRBJ1-3, the complete variable domain reads DGGITQSPKYLFRKEGQNVTLSCEQNLNHDAMYWYRQDPGQGLRLIYYSQIVNDFQKGDIAEGYSVSREKKESFPLTVTSAQKNPTAFYLCASSRGGSGNTIYFGEGSWLTVV.

The rearrangement uses TRBV7-2 and TRBJ2-5; 11 positions match TRBD2. With 0 bases clipped from V and 7 bases from J, the junction kept 4 bases outside the gene matches. Germline V gives CDR1 SGHTA, CDR2 FQGNSA. This CDR3 region has 15 residues. Here the CDR3 reads CASSLARGTSGTQYF. The CDR3 nucleotides are TGTGCCAGCAGCTTAGCGCGTGGGACTAGCGGGACCCAGTACTTC.

This chain links TRBV7-9 with TRBJ2-1; the D is unclear. The CDR3 has 14 residues. Deletions cut 5 bases from V and 5 bases from J, with 13 bases between. CDR1 SEHNR and CDR2 FQNEAQ come from the germline V gene (reference sequence). The CDR3 nucleotides are TGTGCCAGCAGCCCCCTCAACTCGAACAATGAGCAGTTCTTC. Encoded protein: CASSPLNSNNEQFF. Supplemented by reference TRBV7-9 and TRBJ2-1, the full variable domain reads DTGVSQNPRHKITKRGQNVTFRCDPISEHNRLYWYRQTLGQGPEFLTYFQNEAQLEKSRLLSDRFSAERPKGSFSTLEIQRTEQGDSAMYLCASSPLNSNNEQFFGPGTRLTVL.

The CDR3, as DNA: TGTGCCAGCAGTCGCAGGGCCCCCACCTACGAGCAGTACTTC. Translating it yields CASSRRAPTYEQYF. This sequence joins TRBV2 and TRBJ2-7; possible D gene TRBD1, 5 bases. Trimming stripped 5 bases from V and 2 bases from J, with 13 bases between. CDR1 and CDR2 from the germline V gene are SNHLY and FYNNEI. CDR3 length: 14 amino acids.

The chain is built from TRBV19 and TRBJ2-5, with TRBD2 matching 12 bases. The CDR3 has 15 residues. Losses at the gene ends were 6 bases for V and 5 bases for J; bases not matched to a gene: 7. Looked up from germline, CDR1 is LNHDA and CDR2 is SQIVND (reference sequence). CDR3 in amino acids: CASRSTSGRVETQYF. In nucleotides, the CDR3 is TGTGCCAGTAGATCGACTAGCGGGAGAGTGGAGACCCAGTACTTC.

This clone showed up just once. The chain employs TRBV6-1 and TRBJ1-1; 9 nucleotides agree with TRBD1. The length of the CDR3 is 15 residues. The ends lost 6 bases at V and 0 bases at J; junction bases unmatched: 5. Germline CDR1 is MNHNS and CDR2 is SASEGT. This chain's CDR3 is CASRRQGDMNTEAFF. Here the CDR3 DNA reads TGTGCCAGCAGACGACAGGGGGATATGAACACTGAAGCTTTCTTT.

The chain recombines TRBV14 with TRBJ2-2, with TRBD1 matching over 12 bases. CDR3 length: 19 residues. The V gene end was trimmed by 1 base and the J gene end by 4 bases; junction bases not matched to a gene: 10. Germline V gene sequence: CDR1 SGHDN, CDR2 FVKESK. The CDR3 loop is CASSQVGTGGGVSTGELFF. CDR3 in DNA: TGTGCCAGCAGCCAAGTGGGGACAGGGGGCGGAGTGAGCACCGGGGAGCTGTTTTTT.

This chain joins TRBV10-3 and TRBJ1-1; D is unresolved. The CDR3 totals 12 residues. The germline V gene encodes CDR1 ENHRY and CDR2 SYGVKD. Trimming stripped 5 bases from V and 1 base from J, with 5 bases between. CDR3 sequence: CAISSGNTEAFF. DNA for the CDR3: TGTGCCATCAGTTCAGGGAACACTGAAGCTTTCTTT.